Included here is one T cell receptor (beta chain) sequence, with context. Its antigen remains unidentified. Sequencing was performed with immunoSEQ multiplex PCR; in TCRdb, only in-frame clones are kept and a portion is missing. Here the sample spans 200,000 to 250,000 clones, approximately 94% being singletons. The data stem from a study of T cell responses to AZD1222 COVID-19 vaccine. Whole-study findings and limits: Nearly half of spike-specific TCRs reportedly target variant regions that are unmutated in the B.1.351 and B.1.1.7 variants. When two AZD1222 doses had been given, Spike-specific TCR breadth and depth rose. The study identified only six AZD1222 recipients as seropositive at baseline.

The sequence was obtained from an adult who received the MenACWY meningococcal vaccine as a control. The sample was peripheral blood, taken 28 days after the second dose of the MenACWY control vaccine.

The CDR3 sequence: CASSGTGGSYEQYF. The CDR3 bases are TGTGCCAGCAGCGGGACAGGGGGCAGCTACGAGCAGTACTTC. V is TRBV28 and J is TRBJ2-7; 12 bases map to TRBD1. V shed 6 bases, J shed 3 bases, and the junction held 3 bases outside the gene matches. This CDR3 is built from 14 residues. Germline V gene data show CDR1 as MDHEN and CDR2 as SYDVKM.